Below, 30 T cell receptor beta chains from the same sample are listed, as sequenced in a study of shared clonotypes between healthy human individuals (dated by TCRdb to between 2020 and 2021). The library was generated by the immunoSEQ multiplex PCR assay. Imported from immuneACCESS, the table was reduced by TCRdb to in-frame sequences with V and J called. These copies leave out some clones; in studies compared against another copy, an unresolved V gene accounts for under half, and the cause of the remainder is not known. The sample contains about 2.4 million clones, 85% to 95% of them found a single time. The top ten hold around 0.14% of the sample. The sequenced sample was naive CD4+ T cells sorted from blood. What this sample's cell subset or site label stands for: CD45RA+ positively selected. All receptors come from a man aged 18-30 years in good health.

The chain has TRBV27 and TRBJ2-5; unclear D gene. Trimming cost V 2 bases and J 5 bases, with 12 bases left between them. Per germline, CDR1 MNHEY and CDR2 SMNVEV (reference sequence). CDR3 length: 14 amino acids. DNA for the CDR3: TGTGCCAGCAGTTTAAATGGATACTGGGAGACCCAGTACTTC. Its translation is CASSLNGYWETQYF.

The genes are TRBV10-3 and TRBJ2-7; D is ambiguous. Germline V gene lookup returns CDR1 ENHRY and CDR2 SYGVKD. This CDR3 is 13 amino acids long. V was cut by 4 bases and J by 2 bases, with 9 bases left in between. The CDR3 reads CAISVQRTYEQYF. CDR3 DNA: TGTGCCATCAGTGTTCAAAGAACCTACGAGCAGTACTTC.

V is TRBV11-2 and J is TRBJ2-5; 12 bases fit TRBD2. J lost 5 bases, V lost 6 bases, and 10 bases had no gene match. The CDR3 runs 16 residues. The V gene's germline CDR1 is SGHAT and CDR2 FQNNGV. The CDR3 bases are TGTGCCAGCAGTCAAAGACTAGCGGGAGCAGTTGAGACCCAGTACTTC. Amino acids: CASSQRLAGAVETQYF.

The V call is TRBV4-1, the J call TRBJ2-5; possible D gene TRBD2, 6 bases. The CDR3 totals 15 residues. Trimming removed 0 bases at V and 5 bases at J, with 13 bases between. Germline V gives CDR1 MGHRA, CDR2 YSYEKL. The CDR3, as DNA: TGCGCCAGCAGCCAAGATCTGGCTAGCGCGGAGACCCAGTACTTC. Protein: CASSQDLASAETQYF.

This clone was counted a single time. The chain recombines TRBV9 with TRBJ2-5; D assignment may be TRBD1 or TRBD2 (5 bases each). The CDR3 contains 14 residues. V was cut by 1 base and J by 1 base, with 8 bases left in between. Germline V gene sequence: CDR1 SGDLS, CDR2 YYNGEE. CDR3 DNA sequence: TGTGCCAGCAGCGTAAGGGACGGCCAAGAGACCCAGTACTTC. Residues: CASSVRDGQETQYF.

The genes are TRBV7-9 and TRBJ2-1, with 7 bases aligning to TRBD1. The CDR3 extends over 13 amino acids. Per germline, CDR1 SEHNR and CDR2 FQNEAQ (reference sequence). In DNA, the CDR3 is TGTGCTCAAGCAGGGGGAACTCACAATGAGCAGTTCTTC. Residues: CAQAGGTHNEQFF.

V usage is TRBV7-9 and J usage is TRBJ1-4; D gene unclear. V shed 1 base and J shed 0 bases, with 6 bases lying between them. Germline CDR1 SEHNR, CDR2 FQNEAQ (reference sequence). The CDR3 length is 15 residues. DNA for the CDR3: TGTGCCAGCAGCTTAGACTCAGCAACTAATGAAAAACTGTTTTTT. Protein: CASSLDSATNEKLFF.

This chain uses TRBV10-3 with TRBJ2-5, with D possibly TRBD1 on 6 matching bases. The CDR3 sequence is 14 residues long. The ends were cut back, 0 bases at V and 5 bases at J, with 10 bases in the middle. CDR1 and CDR2 (germline): ENHRY, SYGVKD. This chain's CDR3 is CAISESWQGETQYF. The CDR3 region has the DNA TGTGCCATCAGTGAGTCTTGGCAGGGGGAGACCCAGTACTTC.

This chain joins TRBV5-1 and TRBJ2-1, with 11 bases aligning to TRBD2. Per the germline V gene, CDR1 is SGHRS and CDR2 is YFSETQ. Unmatched junction bases numbered 7, after V lost 3 bases and J lost 8 bases. The CDR3 sequence is 15 residues long. CDR3 sequence reads: CASSSVAGGPYEQFF. CDR3 in DNA: TGCGCCAGCAGCTCAGTAGCGGGGGGGCCCTATGAGCAGTTCTTC.

Comment on this clone: Other DNA sequences of this sample code for an identical CDR3. The rearrangement joins TRBV29-1 to TRBJ2-7; perhaps TRBD2 as D (6 bases). CDR1 is SQVTM and CDR2 is ANQGSEA in the germline V gene. There are 12 residues in the CDR3. The V end was cut by 6 bases, the J end by 3 bases, with 12 bases between. The CDR3: CSVNSGGYEQYF. The CDR3 coding sequence is TGCAGCGTAAACTCCGGGGGCTACGAGCAGTACTTC.

This chain links TRBV5-1 with TRBJ2-3, with 11 nucleotides matching TRBD2. The J segment lost 0 bases and the V segment lost 4 bases, leaving 7 bases of the junction unmatched. The CDR3 consists of 17 residues. CDR1 is SGHRS, CDR2 YFSETQ, per germline. The CDR3, as DNA: TGCGCCAGCAGCACACTAGCGGGGGCTCCTAGCACAGATACGCAGTATTTT. Translating gives CASSTLAGAPSTDTQYF.

The rearrangement uses TRBV5-1 and TRBJ2-5, with 8 bases aligning to TRBD2. CDR1 and CDR2 from the germline V gene are SGHRS and YFSETQ. The length of the CDR3 is 15 residues. Germline trimming cut 8 bases from V and 4 bases from J; bases unmatched to any gene: 13. The CDR3 nucleotides are TGCGCCAGTAAGATACCGGGACTAGATCGAGAGACCCAGTACTTC. Translated: CASKIPGLDRETQYF.

CDR3 sequence (DNA): TGTGCCATCAGTGAGTCGCCAGGGATGAACGAGCAGTACTTC. Translated: CAISESPGMNEQYF. The chain links TRBV10-3 to TRBJ2-5; weak D call: TRBD1 (5 bases). Judging by the DNA end, TRBJ2-7 fits better; the J call may be wrong. CDR1 is ENHRY and CDR2 is SYGVKD in the germline V gene. The CDR3 is made up of 14 amino acids.

Worth noting for this clone: The sample holds other DNA sequences that translate to the same CDR3. The V and J genes are TRBV27 and TRBJ1-5; D is unclear. The CDR3 has 13 residues. Germline V gene lookup returns CDR1 MNHEY and CDR2 SMNVEV (reference sequence). V lost 2 bases and J 1 base, leaving 3 bases between the germline ends. This chain's CDR3 is CASSLVSNQPQHF. DNA for the CDR3: TGTGCCAGCAGTTTAGTCAGCAATCAGCCCCAGCATTTT.

The chain links TRBV28 to TRBJ2-1, with 8 bases fitting TRBD2. Germline-derived CDR1 and CDR2 are MDHEN and SYDVKM. Losses at the gene ends were 5 bases for V and 9 bases for J; bases not matched to a gene: 12. The CDR3 has 15 residues. The CDR3 DNA is TGTGCCAGCAGTCCCGGGGGGGCCGGCGCGGGTGAGCAGTTCTTC. Its translation: CASSPGGAGAGEQFF.

The chain employs TRBV19 and TRBJ2-7, with TRBD1 as a possible D gene (6 bases). CDR1 LNHDA and CDR2 SQIVND come from the germline V gene (reference sequence). V dropped 3 bases and J dropped 2 bases, with 14 bases sitting between them. The CDR3 runs to 15 residues. In DNA form, the CDR3 reads TGTGCCAGTAGTATTGGTAACAGGGTAACCTACGAGCAGTACTTC. The encoded protein is CASSIGNRVTYEQYF.

The chain joins TRBV4-1 to TRBJ2-7; D gene uncertain. The CDR3 contains 15 residues. CDR1 is MGHRA and CDR2 is YSYEKL in the germline V gene. With 4 bases removed from V and 0 bases from J, the gap between germline ends came to 13 bases. The CDR3 DNA sequence: TGCGCCAGCAGCCGATTCTTATCTAGCTCCTACGAGCAGTACTTC. Protein product: CASSRFLSSSYEQYF.

The count of this clone is one. The rearrangement uses TRBV18 and TRBJ1-2; 7 bases agree with TRBD1. The CDR3 is 15 residues long. Germline V CDR1 and CDR2: KGHSH, LQKENI. The V gene end was trimmed by 2 bases and the J gene end by 3 bases; junction bases not matched to a gene: 6. CDR3 sequence (DNA): TGTGCCAGCTCACCAAAGGGGGCGGATTACTATGGCTACACCTTC. This gives the protein CASSPKGADYYGYTF.

CDR3 region: CASNPGTPYGYTF. CDR3 in DNA: TGTGCCAGCAACCCGGGAACCCCCTATGGCTACACCTTC. V gene TRBV6-1 combines with J gene TRBJ1-2, with no clear D. This CDR3 spans 13 amino acids. V lost 7 bases and J 4 bases, leaving 13 bases between the germline ends. The germline CDR1 and CDR2 sequences are MNHNS and SASEGT.

This clone was seen only once. The chain carries TRBV4-1 and TRBJ1-4; tentative D call: TRBD1 (6 bases). The germline V gene has CDR1 MGHRA and CDR2 YSYEKL. CDR3 size: 18 residues. The V end was cut by 1 base, the J end by 0 bases, with 15 bases between. DNA of the CDR3: TGCGCCAGCAGCCAAGGATCGGGGGCCTTTGCAACTAATGAAAAACTGTTTTTT. It yields the protein CASSQGSGAFATNEKLFF.

This clone was seen a single time. The genes are TRBV19 and TRBJ2-2; no clear D. Germline assignment: CDR1 LNHDA and CDR2 SQIVND (reference sequence). The V end lost 0 bases, the J end lost 6 bases, and 14 bases lay between the germline ends. CDR3 length equals 16 residues. CDR3 in DNA: TGTGCCAGTAGTATAGATTTACCCGCGAGCCCCGGGGAGCTGTTTTTT. Protein sequence: CASSIDLPASPGELFF.

The chain joins TRBV7-3 to TRBJ1-1; D ambiguous. The V end was cut by 2 bases, the J end by 7 bases, with 11 bases between. CDR1 SGHTA and CDR2 FQGTGA come from the germline V gene. The CDR3 sequence is 13 residues long. CDR3 protein: CASSLLTESEAFF. CDR3 bases: TGTGCCAGCAGCTTACTTACAGAAAGTGAAGCTTTCTTT.

The J gene is TRBJ1-6, the V gene TRBV27, with TRBD1 matching over 7 bases. Losses at the gene ends were 5 bases for V and 5 bases for J; bases not matched to a gene: 3. This CDR3 contains 14 residues. CDR1 is MNHEY, CDR2 SMNVEV, per germline (reference sequence). For the CDR3, the DNA is TGTGCCAGCAGTCGAGACAGGGATAATTCACCCCTCCACTTT. Its protein product is CASSRDRDNSPLHF.

The rearrangement joins TRBV30 to TRBJ2-4; a possible D gene is TRBD2 (6 bases). The germline gives CDR1 GTSNPN, CDR2 SVGIG (reference sequence). The CDR3 loop spans 18 amino acids. V lost 3 bases to trimming and J lost 0 bases, with 21 bases between them. The CDR3: CAWSPRDSMPLAKNIQYF. The CDR3 nucleotides read TGTGCCTGGAGCCCCCGGGACTCGATGCCTCTAGCCAAAAACATTCAGTACTTC.

V is TRBV5-1 and J is TRBJ2-3; no clear D gene. The CDR3 sequence is 13 residues long. Trimming shortened V by 0 bases and J by 7 bases, and 9 bases separated the two germline ends. Germline V gene lookup returns CDR1 SGHRS and CDR2 YFSETQ. DNA for the CDR3: TGCGCCAGCAGCTTGGGCCCTCCTAATACGCAGTATTTT. Its translation is CASSLGPPNTQYF.

Concerning this clone: This specimen includes other DNA sequences encoding the same CDR3. V and J are TRBV30 and TRBJ1-3; D uncertain. CDR1 is GTSNPN, CDR2 SVGIG, per germline (reference sequence). Deletions cut 0 bases from V and 4 bases from J, with 4 bases between. The CDR3 runs 12 residues. The CDR3 coding sequence is TGTGCCTGGAGTGTGCGGGGAAACACCATATATTTT. This encodes CAWSVRGNTIYF.

This chain connects TRBV29-1 to TRBJ1-2, with 9 bases aligning to TRBD1. After removal of 6 bases from V and 5 bases from J, the junction contained 4 bases not matched to a gene. The germline gives CDR1 SQVTM, CDR2 ANQGSEA. The CDR3 loop spans 12 amino acids. CDR3 sequence reads: CSVTGGQYGYTF. The CDR3 DNA is TGCAGCGTGACAGGGGGACAATATGGCTACACCTTC.

A note on this clone: Additional DNA sequences in this sample encode the identical CDR3. The gene calls are TRBV18 and TRBJ2-5; D not certain. V lost 1 base and J 5 bases, leaving 8 bases between the germline ends. Germline V gene sequence: CDR1 KGHSH, CDR2 LQKENI. CDR3 length equals 13 residues. The CDR3 DNA follows: TGTGCCAGCTCACCACTTACCGGGGAGACCCAGTACTTC. Amino acids: CASSPLTGETQYF.

Notes on this clone: Additional DNA sequences in this sample encode the identical CDR3. The chain uses TRBV5-1 and TRBJ2-3, with TRBD2 matching 10 bases. The junction had 4 bases not matched to a gene; V was cut back by 0 bases and J by 3 bases. This CDR3 spans 16 amino acids. In germline, CDR1 is SGHRS, CDR2 YFSETQ. The CDR3 here is CASSLGASGSTDTQYF. The CDR3 DNA is TGCGCCAGCAGCTTGGGAGCTAGCGGGAGTACAGATACGCAGTATTTT.

This clone has a single count. This chain uses TRBV27 with TRBJ2-3; D is unclear. The CDR3 is made up of 12 amino acids. Trimming pared 5 bases from V and 6 bases from J, leaving 9 bases between. CDR1 and CDR2 (germline): MNHEY, SMNVEV (reference sequence). CDR3: CASSPAKDTQYF. The DNA of the CDR3 is TGTGCCAGCAGTCCCGCGAAGGATACGCAGTATTTT.